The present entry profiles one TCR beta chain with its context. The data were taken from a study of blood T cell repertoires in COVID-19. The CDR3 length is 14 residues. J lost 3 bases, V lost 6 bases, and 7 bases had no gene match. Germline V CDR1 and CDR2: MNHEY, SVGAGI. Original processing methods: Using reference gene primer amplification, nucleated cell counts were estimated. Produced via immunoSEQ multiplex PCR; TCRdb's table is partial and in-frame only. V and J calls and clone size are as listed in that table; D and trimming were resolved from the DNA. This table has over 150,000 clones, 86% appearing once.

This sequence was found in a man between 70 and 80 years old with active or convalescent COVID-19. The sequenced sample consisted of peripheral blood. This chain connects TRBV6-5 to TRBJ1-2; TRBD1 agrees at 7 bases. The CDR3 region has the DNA TGTGCCAGCAGGGAGGGGGCTAGGGACTATGGCTACACCTTC. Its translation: CASREGARDYGYTF.